This TCR beta chain was profiled in a study of blood T cells in healthy people across ages. A second roughly 7 to 12 cycle PCR used barcoded and J-beta primers. In TCRdb, the 5' RACE reads were re-called with MiXCR into one record per CDR3 protein. The sample records some 1.6 million distinct CDR3 sequences, 30% to 40% being singletons. In germline, CDR1 is DFQATT, CDR2 SNEGSKA (reference sequence). The CDR3 is 17 residues long. With 2 bases removed from V and 0 bases from J, the gap between germline ends came to 19 bases. The sequencing sample was made of blood. The clonotype comes from a woman aged 25-40 years in good health. The chain employs TRBV20-1 and TRBJ2-5; no definite D call. The CDR3: CSARKERTKPHQETQYF. CDR3 DNA sequence: TGCAGTGCTAGAAAGGAACGGACGAAACCCCACCAAGAGACCCAGTACTTC.